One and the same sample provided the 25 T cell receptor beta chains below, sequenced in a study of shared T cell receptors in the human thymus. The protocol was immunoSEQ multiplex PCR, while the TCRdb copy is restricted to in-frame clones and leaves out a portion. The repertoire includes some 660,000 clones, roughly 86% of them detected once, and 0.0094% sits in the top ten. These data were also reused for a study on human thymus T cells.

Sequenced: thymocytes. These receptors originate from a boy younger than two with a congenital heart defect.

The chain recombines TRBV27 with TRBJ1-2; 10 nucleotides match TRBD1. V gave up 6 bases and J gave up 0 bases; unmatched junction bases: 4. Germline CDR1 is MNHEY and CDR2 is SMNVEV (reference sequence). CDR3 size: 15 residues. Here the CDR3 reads CASRGQGLTNYGYTF. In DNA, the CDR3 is TGTGCCAGCAGGGGACAGGGGCTCACTAACTATGGCTACACCTTC.

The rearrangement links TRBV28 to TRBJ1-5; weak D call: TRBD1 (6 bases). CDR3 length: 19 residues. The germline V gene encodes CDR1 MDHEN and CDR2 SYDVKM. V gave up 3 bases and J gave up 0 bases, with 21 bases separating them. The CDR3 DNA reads TGTGCCAGCAGTTTCAATCCCTTGCTTCAGGGGATTAGCAATCAGCCCCAGCATTTT. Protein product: CASSFNPLLQGISNQPQHF.

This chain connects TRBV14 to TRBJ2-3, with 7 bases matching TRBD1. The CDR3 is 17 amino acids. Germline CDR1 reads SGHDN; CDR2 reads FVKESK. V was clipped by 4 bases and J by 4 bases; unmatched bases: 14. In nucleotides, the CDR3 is TGTGCCAGCAGCCGACAGGCCCTTAACAGGGGCCCAGATACGCAGTATTTT. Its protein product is CASSRQALNRGPDTQYF.

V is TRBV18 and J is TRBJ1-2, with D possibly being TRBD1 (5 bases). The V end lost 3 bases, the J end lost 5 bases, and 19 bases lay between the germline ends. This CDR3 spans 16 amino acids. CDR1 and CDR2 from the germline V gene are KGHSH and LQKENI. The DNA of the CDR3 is TGTGCCAGCTCACCTAACGGGGGGACGGACGATTATGGCTACACCTTC. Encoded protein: CASSPNGGTDDYGYTF.

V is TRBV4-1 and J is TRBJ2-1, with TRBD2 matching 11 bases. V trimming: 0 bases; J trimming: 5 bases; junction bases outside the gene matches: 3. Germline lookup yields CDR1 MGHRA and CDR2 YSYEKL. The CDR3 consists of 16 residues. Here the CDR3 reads CASSQDGTSGDNEQFF. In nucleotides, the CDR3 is TGCGCCAGCAGCCAAGATGGGACTAGCGGCGACAATGAGCAGTTCTTC.

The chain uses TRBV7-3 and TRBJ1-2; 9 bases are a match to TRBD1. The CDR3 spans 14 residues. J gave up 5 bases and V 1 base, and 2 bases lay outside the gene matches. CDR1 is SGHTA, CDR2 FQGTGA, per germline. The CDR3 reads CASSLKGQGYGYTF. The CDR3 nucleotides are TGTGCCAGCAGCTTAAAGGGACAGGGTTATGGCTACACCTTC.

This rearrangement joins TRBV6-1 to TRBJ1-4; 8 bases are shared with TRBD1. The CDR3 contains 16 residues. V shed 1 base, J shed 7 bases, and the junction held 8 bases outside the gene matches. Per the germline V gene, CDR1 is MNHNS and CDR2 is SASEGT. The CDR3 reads CASSEECWTGCEKLFF. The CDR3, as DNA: TGTGCCAGCAGTGAAGAATGTTGGACAGGGTGTGAAAAACTGTTTTTT.

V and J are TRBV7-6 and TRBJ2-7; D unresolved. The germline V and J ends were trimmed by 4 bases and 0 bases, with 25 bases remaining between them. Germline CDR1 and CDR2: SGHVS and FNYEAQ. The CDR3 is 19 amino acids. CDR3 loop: CASSSNGSPQPPTSYEQYF. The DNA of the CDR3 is TGTGCCAGCAGCTCCAACGGGTCCCCCCAACCCCCTACCTCCTACGAGCAGTACTTC.

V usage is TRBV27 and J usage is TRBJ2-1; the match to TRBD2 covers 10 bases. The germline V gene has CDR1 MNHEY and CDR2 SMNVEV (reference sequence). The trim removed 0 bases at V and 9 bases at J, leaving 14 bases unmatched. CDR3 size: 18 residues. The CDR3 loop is CASSLSMDASGSSSEQFF. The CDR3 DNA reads TGTGCCAGCAGTTTATCTATGGACGCTAGCGGGAGTAGCAGTGAGCAGTTCTTC.

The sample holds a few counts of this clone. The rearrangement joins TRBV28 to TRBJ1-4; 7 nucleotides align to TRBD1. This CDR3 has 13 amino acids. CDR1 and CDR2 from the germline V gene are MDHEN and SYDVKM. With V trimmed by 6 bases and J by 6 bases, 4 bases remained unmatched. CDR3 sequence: CASRGRGDEKLFF. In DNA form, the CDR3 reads TGTGCCAGCAGAGGCAGGGGGGATGAAAAACTGTTTTTT.

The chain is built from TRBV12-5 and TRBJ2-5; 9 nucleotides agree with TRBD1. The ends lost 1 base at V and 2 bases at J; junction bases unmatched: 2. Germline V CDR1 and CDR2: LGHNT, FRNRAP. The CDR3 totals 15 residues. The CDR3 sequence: CASGLGDRDQETQYF. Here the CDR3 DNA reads TGTGCTAGTGGTTTGGGGGACAGGGATCAAGAGACCCAGTACTTC.

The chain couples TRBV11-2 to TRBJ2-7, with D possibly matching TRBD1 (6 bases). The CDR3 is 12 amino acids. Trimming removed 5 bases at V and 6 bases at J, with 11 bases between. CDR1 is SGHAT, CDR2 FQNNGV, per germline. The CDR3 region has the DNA TGTGCCAGCAGCCCAGGGGTTCGCGAGCAGTACTTC. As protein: CASSPGVREQYF.

The CDR3 spells CASSEAPPSGGPGTQYF. CDR3 nucleotides: TGTGCCAGCAGTGAAGCGCCCCCTAGCGGGGGGCCAGGTACGCAGTATTTT. The chain uses TRBV2 and TRBJ2-3, with TRBD2 matching over 11 bases. Trimming removed 0 bases from V and 8 bases from J; junction bases left unmatched: 10. This CDR3 spans 17 amino acids. The germline V gene has CDR1 SNHLY and CDR2 FYNNEI.

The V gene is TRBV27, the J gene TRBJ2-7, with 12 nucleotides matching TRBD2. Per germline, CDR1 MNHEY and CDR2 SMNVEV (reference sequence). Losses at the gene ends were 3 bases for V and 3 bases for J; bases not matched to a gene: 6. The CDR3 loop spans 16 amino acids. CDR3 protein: CASSFSGTSGFYEQYF. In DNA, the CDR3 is TGTGCCAGCAGTTTCTCCGGGACTAGCGGGTTCTACGAGCAGTACTTC.

This chain's CDR3 is CASEPQANYGYTF. The CDR3 region has the DNA TGTGCCAGCGAGCCGCAGGCCAACTATGGCTACACCTTC. The chain links TRBV2 to TRBJ1-2; D is unclear. This CDR3 spans 13 amino acids. Germline CDR1 and CDR2: SNHLY and FYNNEI. V dropped 8 bases and J dropped 2 bases, with 12 bases sitting between them.

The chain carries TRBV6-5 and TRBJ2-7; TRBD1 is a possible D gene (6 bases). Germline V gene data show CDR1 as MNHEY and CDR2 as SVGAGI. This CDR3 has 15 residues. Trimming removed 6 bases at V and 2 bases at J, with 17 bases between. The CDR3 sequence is CASSPRGGTAYEQYF. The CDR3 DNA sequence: TGTGCCAGCAGCCCAAGAGGGGGAACAGCCTACGAGCAGTACTTC.

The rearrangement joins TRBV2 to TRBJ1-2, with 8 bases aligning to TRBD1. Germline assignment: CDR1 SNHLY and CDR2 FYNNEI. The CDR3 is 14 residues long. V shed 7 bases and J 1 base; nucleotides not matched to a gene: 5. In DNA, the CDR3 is TGTGCCAGCAAGATGGACAGGGATAACTATGGCTACACCTTC. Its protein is CASKMDRDNYGYTF.

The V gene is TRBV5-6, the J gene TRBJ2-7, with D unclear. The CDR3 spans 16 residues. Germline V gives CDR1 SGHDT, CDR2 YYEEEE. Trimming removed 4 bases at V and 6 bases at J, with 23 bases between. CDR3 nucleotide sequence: TGTGCCAGCAGCCCACCGGGTCGCCGGCCCTACGGCGAGCAGTACTTC. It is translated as CASSPPGRRPYGEQYF.

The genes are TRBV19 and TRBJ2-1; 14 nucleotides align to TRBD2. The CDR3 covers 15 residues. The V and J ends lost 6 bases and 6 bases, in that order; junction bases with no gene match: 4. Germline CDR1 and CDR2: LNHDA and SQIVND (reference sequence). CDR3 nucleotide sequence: TGTGCCAGTAGAGACGGACTAGCGGGGGGCAATGAGCAGTTCTTC. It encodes CASRDGLAGGNEQFF.

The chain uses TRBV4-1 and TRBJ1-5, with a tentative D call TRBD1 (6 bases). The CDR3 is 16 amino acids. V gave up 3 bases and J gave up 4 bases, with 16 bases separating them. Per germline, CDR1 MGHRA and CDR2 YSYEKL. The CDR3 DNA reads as TGCGCCAGCAGCCAGGGACCGGGACACCTGAATCAGCCCCAGCATTTT. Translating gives CASSQGPGHLNQPQHF.

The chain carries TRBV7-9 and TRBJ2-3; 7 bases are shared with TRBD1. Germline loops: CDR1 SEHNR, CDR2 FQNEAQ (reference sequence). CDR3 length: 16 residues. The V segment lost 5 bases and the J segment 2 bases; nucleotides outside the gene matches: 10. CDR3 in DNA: TGTGCCAGCAGCCACAGGGAACAGGGGTCCACAGATACGCAGTATTTT. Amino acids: CASSHREQGSTDTQYF.

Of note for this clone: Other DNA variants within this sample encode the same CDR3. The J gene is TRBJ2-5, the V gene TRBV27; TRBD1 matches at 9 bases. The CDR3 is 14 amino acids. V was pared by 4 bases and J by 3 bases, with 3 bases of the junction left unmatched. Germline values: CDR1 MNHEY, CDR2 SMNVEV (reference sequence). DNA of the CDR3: TGTGCCAGCAGTTCAAGGACAGGGGAAGAGACCCAGTACTTC. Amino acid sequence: CASSSRTGEETQYF.

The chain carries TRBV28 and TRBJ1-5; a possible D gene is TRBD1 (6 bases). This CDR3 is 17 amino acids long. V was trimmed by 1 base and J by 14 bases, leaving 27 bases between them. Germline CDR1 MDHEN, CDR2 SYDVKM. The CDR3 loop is CASSLYGYPTTGSREHF. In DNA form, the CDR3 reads TGTGCCAGCAGTTTATACGGTTACCCCACCACAGGGTCCAGGGAGCATTTT.

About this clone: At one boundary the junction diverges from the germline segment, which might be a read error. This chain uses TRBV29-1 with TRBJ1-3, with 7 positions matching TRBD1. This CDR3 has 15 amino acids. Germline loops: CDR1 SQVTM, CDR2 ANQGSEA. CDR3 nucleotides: TGCAGCGTCGAAGGACAGGCGCTCTCTGGAAACACCATATATTTT. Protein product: CSVEGQALSGNTIYF.

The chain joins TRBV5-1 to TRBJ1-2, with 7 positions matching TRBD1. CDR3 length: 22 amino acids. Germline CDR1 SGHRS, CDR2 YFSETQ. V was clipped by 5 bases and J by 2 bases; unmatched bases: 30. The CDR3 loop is CASRPLGDSLGGTLSTNYGYTF. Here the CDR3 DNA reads TGCGCCAGCAGACCCCTGGGGGACAGCTTAGGCGGTACTCTTTCGACAAACTATGGCTACACCTTC. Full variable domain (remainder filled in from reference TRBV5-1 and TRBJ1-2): KAGVTQTPRYLIKTRGQQVTLSCSPISGHRSVSWYQQTPGQGLQFLFEYFSETQRNKGNFPGRFSGRQFSNSRSEMNVSTLELGDSALYLCASRPLGDSLGGTLSTNYGYTFGSGTRLTVV.